These 29 T cell receptor beta chains share one sample of origin, sequenced in a study of PD-1 blockade in classical Hodgkin lymphoma (dated by TCRdb to 2018 to 2021). Library construction relied on the immunoSEQ multiplex PCR assay. TCRdb took this table from immuneACCESS and kept in-frame rearrangements with V and J called. Such tables lack part of the clones; where checked against another copy, unresolved V genes explain under half of the gap, and the rest is unexplained. A total of about 22,000 clones appear in this sample, around three quarters of them only once. The ten largest clonotypes hold roughly 15% of the sample. Interpreted using the paper, the time point label stands for: cycle 2 day 1 (C2D1) of nivolumab. Relapse after autologous stem cell transplantation had occurred in all trial patients, and cohorts A, B and C were distinguished by prior brentuximab vedotin exposure. The sequencing used peripheral blood mononuclear cells (PBMCs), collected before the second cycle of nivolumab. Receptors were obtained from a human donor with classical Hodgkin lymphoma.

This chain joins TRBV5-6 and TRBJ2-7; D is unclear. Germline-derived CDR1 and CDR2 are SGHDT and YYEEEE. The CDR3 covers 13 residues. V gave up 4 bases and J gave up 3 bases, with 11 bases separating them. CDR3 region: CASSQDWRYEQYF. CDR3 bases: TGTGCCAGCAGCCAAGATTGGCGCTACGAGCAGTACTTC.

The V gene is TRBV5-8, the J gene TRBJ1-2; a possible D gene is TRBD1 (6 bases). This CDR3 has 19 amino acids. Germline assignment: CDR1 SGHTS and CDR2 YDEGEE. V was clipped by 2 bases and J by 3 bases, with 26 bases between them. The DNA for the CDR3 is TGTGCCAGCAGCTTTGGATGGCAGCCTAATGGGGGCTCTTACTATGGCTACACCTTC. Residues: CASSFGWQPNGGSYYGYTF.

This chain's CDR3 is CASSPGLKYGYTF. In DNA form, the CDR3 reads TGTGCCAGCAGTCCCGGACTGAAATATGGCTACACCTTC. V and J are TRBV25-1 and TRBJ1-2; no definite D call. Trimming left V 5 bases short and J 5 bases short, with 12 bases between. The CDR3 has 13 residues. Germline V gene lookup returns CDR1 MGHDK and CDR2 SYGVNS.

This clone was recorded once. The chain is built from TRBV7-6 and TRBJ1-3, with D unresolved. This CDR3 contains 16 residues. Germline CDR1 reads SGHVS; CDR2 reads FNYEAQ. The V gene lost 1 base and the J gene lost 0 bases, with 10 bases spanning the gap. This CDR3 is CASSLGTGDSGNTIYF. For the CDR3, the DNA is TGTGCCAGCAGCTTAGGGACCGGGGACTCTGGAAACACCATATATTTT.

This clone has just a few counts. J is TRBJ1-2 and V is TRBV6-1; 8 nucleotides match TRBD1. CDR1 MNHNS and CDR2 SASEGT come from the germline V gene. V lost 6 bases to trimming and J lost 2 bases; unmatched junction nucleotides: 2. The CDR3 spans 13 residues. CDR3 sequence (DNA): TGTGCCAGCAGCGACAGGGGCAACTATGGCTACACCTTC. It yields the protein CASSDRGNYGYTF.

For this clone: An end of the junction does not agree with germline; a read error may underlie this. J is TRBJ2-7 and V is TRBV29-1; TRBD1 matches at 9 bases. The CDR3 has 14 amino acids. Germline CDR1 SQVTM, CDR2 ANQGSEA. CDR3 region: CSVQDRGILDEQYF. The CDR3 region has the DNA TGCAGCGTTCAAGACAGGGGGATTCTTGACGAGCAGTACTTC.

This chain connects TRBV19 to TRBJ2-6; 8 bases are shared with TRBD1. Trimming at V came to 3 bases and at J to 0 bases, leaving 7 bases not matched to a gene. Germline V gene data show CDR1 as LNHDA and CDR2 as SQIVND (reference sequence). The CDR3 length is 18 residues. CDR3 residues: CASSIRTGPSSGANVLTF. In DNA, the CDR3 is TGTGCCAGTAGTATCAGGACAGGGCCTAGCTCTGGGGCCAACGTCCTGACTTTC.

This clone was counted a single time. The V gene is TRBV14, the J gene TRBJ2-5; D is unclear. Germline V gene lookup returns CDR1 SGHDN and CDR2 FVKESK. CDR3 length: 15 residues. Trimming removed 3 bases at V and 6 bases at J, with 17 bases between. The CDR3 here is CASSQNPPGPQTQYF. The CDR3 nucleotides read TGTGCCAGCAGCCAGAACCCCCCCGGACCACAGACCCAGTACTTC.

The rearrangement uses TRBV27 and TRBJ2-4; the match to TRBD2 covers 11 bases. V lost 5 bases to trimming and J lost 0 bases; unmatched junction nucleotides: 6. Per germline, CDR1 MNHEY and CDR2 SMNVEV (reference sequence). The CDR3 covers 17 residues. CDR3 sequence: CASSKLAGGVAKNIQYF. DNA of the CDR3: TGTGCCAGCAGTAAATTAGCGGGAGGGGTAGCCAAAAACATTCAGTACTTC.

The chain employs TRBV6-6 and TRBJ2-4, with D unclear. Trimming removed 5 bases at V and 1 base at J, with 15 bases between. The CDR3 extends over 16 amino acids. Germline CDR1 MNHNY, CDR2 SVGAGI (reference sequence). The CDR3: CASSPSPRSAKNIQYF. Here the CDR3 DNA reads TGTGCCAGCAGTCCCTCCCCAAGATCGGCCAAAAACATTCAGTACTTC.

This clone was counted between two and nine times. The genes are TRBV5-6 and TRBJ2-1; D perhaps matches TRBD2 (5 bases). CDR1 is SGHDT and CDR2 is YYEEEE in the germline V gene. The CDR3 extends over 14 amino acids. Deletions cut 7 bases from V and 5 bases from J, with 16 bases between. The CDR3 DNA reads TGTGCCAGCGGAGGAAGGGAAGCGAACAATGAGCAGTTCTTC. Encoded protein: CASGGREANNEQFF.

This clone was observed once. V usage is TRBV7-2 and J usage is TRBJ2-3; D gene ambiguous. The CDR3 is 13 residues long. In germline, CDR1 is SGHTA, CDR2 FQGNSA. Trimming removed 3 bases at V and 0 bases at J, with 4 bases between. CDR3 sequence reads: CASSFVSTDTQYF. The CDR3 region has the DNA TGTGCCAGCAGCTTTGTGAGCACAGATACGCAGTATTTT.

Notes on this clone: This CDR3 is also generated by other DNA sequences in the sample. The V gene is TRBV6-1, the J gene TRBJ2-7; 7 nucleotides line up with TRBD1. The CDR3 spans 13 residues. The germline V gene has CDR1 MNHNS and CDR2 SASEGT. With 5 bases clipped from V and 0 bases from J, the junction kept 1 base outside the gene matches. The CDR3 protein is CASSRGHSYEQYF. For the CDR3, the DNA is TGTGCCAGCAGTAGGGGGCACTCCTACGAGCAGTACTTC.

This clone was counted a single time. CDR3 bases: TGTGCCAGCAGCTCCCCTAGCGGACAGAGCTCTGGAAACACCATATATTTT. Encoded protein: CASSSPSGQSSGNTIYF. This rearrangement joins TRBV7-9 to TRBJ1-3; maybe TRBD1 (6 bases). The germline CDR1 and CDR2 sequences are SEHNR and FQNEAQ (reference sequence). This CDR3 contains 17 residues. Trimming left V 4 bases short and J 0 bases short, with 16 bases between.

The rearrangement joins TRBV7-6 to TRBJ2-2; a possible D gene is TRBD2 (6 bases). Germline V gene sequence: CDR1 SGHVS, CDR2 FNYEAQ. The germline V and J ends were trimmed by 2 bases and 6 bases, with 7 bases remaining between them. The CDR3 runs 13 residues. CDR3 amino acids: CASSLREPGELFF. The CDR3 bases are TGTGCCAGCAGCTTACGGGAGCCCGGGGAGCTGTTTTTT.

The chain recombines TRBV28 with TRBJ1-5; D not certain. Trimming shortened V by 7 bases and J by 9 bases, and 16 bases separated the two germline ends. The CDR3 is 13 residues long. In germline, CDR1 is MDHEN, CDR2 SYDVKM. DNA of the CDR3: TGTGCCAGCAACGGTGTTGGAATGTCGCCCCAGCATTTT. As protein: CASNGVGMSPQHF.

The chain uses TRBV6-5 and TRBJ2-1, with TRBD2 as a possible D gene (6 bases). Trimming stripped 0 bases from V and 1 base from J, with 10 bases between. From germline, CDR1 is MNHEY and CDR2 SVGAGI. This CDR3 comprises 16 residues. The CDR3 coding sequence is TGTGCCAGCAGTTACTCGAAGCTAGCGTCCTACAATGAGCAGTTCTTC. Translated: CASSYSKLASYNEQFF.

As to this clone: Other DNA variants within this sample encode the same CDR3. The J gene is TRBJ1-5, the V gene TRBV5-1; 10 bases are a match to TRBD1. This CDR3 spans 15 amino acids. The V gene end was trimmed by 0 bases and the J gene end by 6 bases; junction bases not matched to a gene: 3. Germline V gene sequence: CDR1 SGHRS, CDR2 YFSETQ. The CDR3 reads CASSLGGQGFQPQHF. The CDR3 nucleotides are TGCGCCAGCAGCTTGGGGGGACAGGGGTTTCAGCCCCAGCATTTT. The full variable domain, in which reference TRBV5-1 and TRBJ1-5 provide the parts outside the CDR3, is KAGVTQTPRYLIKTRGQQVTLSCSPISGHRSVSWYQQTPGQGLQFLFEYFSETQRNKGNFPGRFSGRQFSNSRSEMNVSTLELGDSALYLCASSLGGQGFQPQHFGDGTRLSIL.

V gene TRBV19 combines with J gene TRBJ2-2; TRBD2 matches at 7 bases. After removal of 1 base from V and 1 base from J, the junction contained 0 bases not matched to a gene. The CDR3 extends over 15 amino acids. Germline V gives CDR1 LNHDA, CDR2 SQIVND (reference sequence). CDR3 bases: TGTGCCAGTAGTATAGGCGGGGGGAACACCGGGGAGCTGTTTTTT. It codes for CASSIGGGNTGELFF. The entire variable domain, with the rest obtained from reference TRBV19 and TRBJ2-2, is as follows: DGGITQSPKYLFRKEGQNVTLSCEQNLNHDAMYWYRQDPGQGLRLIYYSQIVNDFQKGDIAEGYSVSREKKESFPLTVTSAQKNPTAFYLCASSIGGGNTGELFFGEGSRLTVL.

V gene TRBV7-8 combines with J gene TRBJ2-7, with no clear D. This CDR3 is 12 amino acids long. Germline V CDR1 and CDR2: SGHVS, FQNEAQ. Trimming removed 1 base from V and 6 bases from J, with 7 bases in between. Here the CDR3 reads CASSLVAGEQYF. The CDR3 DNA follows: TGTGCCAGCAGCTTAGTAGCTGGCGAGCAGTACTTC.

This clone was found once. V usage is TRBV19 and J usage is TRBJ1-5; a possible D gene is TRBD1 (6 bases). Per germline, CDR1 LNHDA and CDR2 SQIVND (reference sequence). The length of the CDR3 is 15 residues. The germline V and J ends were trimmed by 0 bases and 7 bases, with 13 bases remaining between them. The CDR3 sequence is CASSIEMAGEQPQHF. CDR3 in DNA: TGTGCCAGTAGTATAGAAATGGCAGGGGAGCAGCCCCAGCATTTT.

V and J are TRBV2 and TRBJ2-3; D remains ambiguous. V was cut by 4 bases and J by 6 bases, with 11 bases left in between. There are 13 residues in the CDR3. Germline values: CDR1 SNHLY, CDR2 FYNNEI. CDR3 amino acids: CASSGNNLDTQYF. The DNA for the CDR3 is TGTGCCAGCAGTGGCAATAATTTGGATACGCAGTATTTT.

The chain uses TRBV27 and TRBJ2-6, with 12 bases lining up with TRBD2. V was pared by 6 bases and J by 0 bases, with 9 bases of the junction left unmatched. The length of the CDR3 is 19 residues. Germline V gives CDR1 MNHEY, CDR2 SMNVEV (reference sequence). The CDR3 is CASSRSLAGGLSGANVLTF. The CDR3 DNA sequence: TGTGCCAGCAGCCGATCACTAGCGGGAGGCCTCTCTGGGGCCAACGTCCTGACTTTC.

The rearrangement joins TRBV7-6 to TRBJ1-3; the D is unclear. This CDR3 comprises 18 residues. CDR1 SGHVS and CDR2 FNYEAQ come from the germline V gene. V was shortened by 5 bases and J by 2 bases, with 22 bases between the two germline ends. The CDR3 bases are TGTGCCAGCAGCCCCGACTCGGTAGGGCGCGTCCCTGGAAACACCATATATTTT. Translating it yields CASSPDSVGRVPGNTIYF.

The chain joins TRBV6-1 to TRBJ2-7, with D hard to call. Germline V gene sequence: CDR1 MNHNS, CDR2 SASEGT. Trimming shortened V by 7 bases and J by 4 bases, and 14 bases separated the two germline ends. The CDR3 loop spans 13 amino acids. The CDR3 DNA sequence: TGTGCCAGCACCCGCGGAGCTTGGTACGAGCAGTACTTC. Translated: CASTRGAWYEQYF.

The chain joins TRBV10-1 to TRBJ2-3; D uncertain. Trimming took off 6 bases at V and 6 bases at J, with 7 bases between the two ends. The CDR3 covers 11 residues. Germline assignment: CDR1 WNHNN and CDR2 SYGVQD (reference sequence). CDR3 protein: CASSLEDTQYF. The CDR3 nucleotides are TGCGCCAGCAGCCTGGAGGATACGCAGTATTTT.

This chain connects TRBV6-5 to TRBJ2-3, with 10 bases matching TRBD2. Germline V gene data show CDR1 as MNHEY and CDR2 as SVGAGI. This CDR3 spans 14 amino acids. The junction had 7 bases not matched to a gene; V was cut back by 5 bases and J by 8 bases. CDR3 sequence (DNA): TGTGCCAGCAGTCTAGCTAGCGGGAGTTCTACGCAGTATTTT. Translating it yields CASSLASGSSTQYF.

This sequence joins TRBV28 and TRBJ2-5, with D possibly matching TRBD2 (5 bases). This CDR3 contains 13 residues. CDR1 and CDR2 (germline): MDHEN, SYDVKM. V dropped 3 bases and J dropped 7 bases, with 12 bases sitting between them. CDR3: CASSFRGLGTQYF. The CDR3 DNA reads TGTGCCAGCAGTTTCCGGGGATTGGGGACCCAGTACTTC.

Regarding this clone: Different DNA sequences within this sample yield the same CDR3. The chain carries TRBV6-5 and TRBJ2-7; the D gene is possibly TRBD2 (5 bases). V lost 8 bases, J lost 4 bases, and 18 bases lay in between. The CDR3 loop spans 14 amino acids. The germline V gene has CDR1 MNHEY and CDR2 SVGAGI. CDR3 coding DNA: TGTGCCAGCGCAACTAGTGGGCGTCCTTACGAGCAGTACTTC. As protein: CASATSGRPYEQYF.